Presented here are 26 T cell receptor beta chains from one specimen sequenced in a study of blood T cell repertoires in COVID-19. Profiling relied on immunoSEQ multiplex PCR, and the TCRdb table lists in-frame clones only, not all of them. Here the sample spans about 96,000 clones, 60% to 85% being singletons. The source material was peripheral blood. These receptors originate from a man aged 45 to 65 who had recovered from COVID-19.

The chain links TRBV6-2 or TRBV6-3 to TRBJ1-5, with TRBD1 matching 7 bases. CDR3 length equals 15 residues. V lost 5 bases to trimming and J lost 3 bases; unmatched junction nucleotides: 7. CDR1 MNHEY and CDR2 SVGEGT come from the germline V gene. CDR3 DNA sequence: TGTGCCAGCAGTGAGGCAACAGGGGCCAATCAGCCCCAGCATTTT. Translation: CASSEATGANQPQHF.

This clone was seen once. The chain has TRBV28 and TRBJ1-4; no reliable D call. The CDR3 length is 15 residues. V was trimmed by 1 base and J by 7 bases, leaving 13 bases between them. From germline, CDR1 is MDHEN and CDR2 SYDVKM. The CDR3: CASSLSSVKAEKLFF. In nucleotides, the CDR3 is TGTGCCAGCAGTTTATCTAGTGTAAAGGCTGAAAAACTGTTTTTT.

In its sample, this clone was seen once. The chain uses TRBV5-1 and TRBJ2-1; D perhaps matches TRBD1 (6 bases). CDR3 length: 16 residues. Germline-derived CDR1 and CDR2 are SGHRS and YFSETQ. Trimming cost V 4 bases and J 8 bases, with 22 bases left between them. The CDR3 DNA reads TGCGCCAGCAGCCTCCAATTGGGACAACTATCTGATGAGCAGTTCTTC. Protein product: CASSLQLGQLSDEQFF.

This rearrangement joins TRBV24-1 to TRBJ2-1; 8 nucleotides line up with TRBD2. CDR1 and CDR2 from the germline V gene are KGHDR and SFDVKD. This CDR3 is 15 amino acids long. V gave up 4 bases and J gave up 7 bases; unmatched junction bases: 8. The CDR3, as DNA: TGTGCCACCAGTGACACCCGGACGGGAGGGAATGAGCAGTTCTTC. It is translated as CATSDTRTGGNEQFF.

This clone was seen at least ten times. V is TRBV5-5 and J is TRBJ1-2; TRBD1 matches 9 bases. CDR1 is SGHKS and CDR2 is YYEKEE in the germline V gene (reference sequence). This CDR3 comprises 17 residues. The V and J ends lost 0 bases and 4 bases, in that order; junction bases with no gene match: 10. The chain's CDR3 is CASSLAPVGQGTYGYTF. Here the CDR3 DNA reads TGTGCCAGCAGCTTGGCCCCCGTAGGACAGGGGACCTATGGCTACACCTTC.

The CDR3 here is CASKTGVSAFF. The CDR3 DNA follows: TGTGCCAGTAAGACAGGGGTGTCAGCTTTCTTT. The J gene is TRBJ1-1, the V gene TRBV10-3; 8 bases fit TRBD1. The V gene end was trimmed by 10 bases and the J gene end by 10 bases; junction bases not matched to a gene: 8. This CDR3 region has 11 residues. From germline, CDR1 is ENHRY and CDR2 SYGVKD.

This CDR3 reads CASTGYPETQYF. CDR3 DNA: TGTGCCAGCACGGGGTACCCAGAGACCCAGTACTTC. The J gene is TRBJ2-5, the V gene TRBV3-1 (or the pseudogene TRBV3-2); weak D call: TRBD2 (5 bases). The V gene lost 7 bases and the J gene lost 4 bases, with 10 bases spanning the gap. Germline CDR1 reads LGHDT; CDR2 reads YNNKEL (reference sequence). The CDR3 totals 12 residues.

The J gene is TRBJ1-3, the V gene TRBV6-4, with D uncertain. Germline V gene sequence: CDR1 MRHNA, CDR2 SNTAGT. The CDR3 runs 17 residues. V was trimmed by 0 bases and J by 4 bases, leaving 16 bases between them. DNA of the CDR3: TGTGCCAGCAGTGACTCGATACAGACGGACTCCGGAAACACCATATATTTT. Amino acid sequence: CASSDSIQTDSGNTIYF.

The sample holds one count of this clone. The chain couples TRBV5-1 to TRBJ2-5; D might be TRBD1 (6 bases). V lost 0 bases, J lost 5 bases, and 14 bases lay in between. Per germline, CDR1 SGHRS and CDR2 YFSETQ. This CDR3 has 15 amino acids. The CDR3 sequence is CASSLAAGGGETQYF. CDR3 DNA sequence: TGCGCCAGCAGCTTGGCCGCTGGGGGCGGGGAGACCCAGTACTTC.

The V and J genes are TRBV7-3 and TRBJ2-3; 10 bases line up with TRBD2. Germline lookup yields CDR1 SGHTA and CDR2 FQGTGA. V lost 1 base to trimming and J lost 5 bases; unmatched junction nucleotides: 6. There are 16 residues in the CDR3. The CDR3 region has the DNA TGTGCCAGCAGCTTAAGCGGCCAGCGGGGGGGAGATACGCAGTATTTT. Amino acid sequence: CASSLSGQRGGDTQYF.

The rearrangement uses TRBV18 and TRBJ2-1, with TRBD2 matching 16 bases. The length of the CDR3 is 18 residues. Germline assignment: CDR1 KGHSH and CDR2 LQKENI. The ends lost 0 bases at V and 9 bases at J; junction bases unmatched: 8. CDR3 loop: CASSPPRGLAGGHAEQFF. CDR3 nucleotide sequence: TGTGCCAGCTCACCACCTAGGGGACTAGCGGGAGGGCACGCTGAGCAGTTCTTC.

V gene TRBV28 combines with J gene TRBJ2-3; possibly TRBD1 for D (7 bases). This CDR3 is built from 12 residues. Germline V gives CDR1 MDHEN, CDR2 SYDVKM. With 4 bases removed from V and 8 bases from J, the gap between germline ends came to 10 bases. Written as DNA, the CDR3 is TGTGCCAGCAGTTCCCAGGGGGGTACGCAGTATTTT. This sequence encodes CASSSQGGTQYF.

The chain carries TRBV9 and TRBJ2-7, with a weak D call TRBD2 (6 bases). V was cut by 0 bases and J by 6 bases, with 13 bases left in between. The germline gives CDR1 SGDLS, CDR2 YYNGEE. CDR3 length: 14 residues. This CDR3 is CASSVGGGGREQYF. The CDR3 nucleotides read TGTGCCAGCAGCGTAGGGGGAGGTGGGCGCGAGCAGTACTTC.

This sequence joins TRBV6-5 and TRBJ1-2; D may be TRBD1 (5 bases). CDR1 MNHEY and CDR2 SVGAGI come from the germline V gene. Between the trimmed V and J ends, which lost 6 bases and 4 bases, there was a span of 18 bases. This CDR3 is 15 amino acids long. The CDR3 sequence: CASRAWEGLFYGYTF. The CDR3 DNA reads as TGTGCCAGCAGGGCCTGGGAGGGGTTATTCTATGGCTACACCTTC.

This clone has more than one count but fewer than ten. The rearrangement joins TRBV24-1 to TRBJ1-5; 9 bases line up with TRBD1. The CDR3 extends over 15 amino acids. With V trimmed by 5 bases and J by 6 bases, 7 bases remained unmatched. Germline V CDR1 and CDR2: KGHDR, SFDVKD. The CDR3 here is CATSGRQGEGQPQHF. CDR3 DNA sequence: TGTGCCACCAGTGGAAGACAGGGGGAAGGTCAGCCCCAGCATTTT.

The V gene is TRBV27, the J gene TRBJ2-3; 16 bases agree with TRBD2. The germline CDR1 and CDR2 sequences are MNHEY and SMNVEV (reference sequence). With 5 bases clipped from V and 8 bases from J, the junction kept 7 bases outside the gene matches. The length of the CDR3 is 16 residues. The CDR3 DNA sequence: TGTGCCAGCAGTCCGCCGGGACTAGCGGGAGGGGTTACGCAGTATTTT. Encoded protein: CASSPPGLAGGVTQYF.

This chain uses TRBV9 with TRBJ1-2, with TRBD1 as a possible D gene (5 bases). Trimming cost V 0 bases and J 2 bases, with 17 bases left between them. Germline values: CDR1 SGDLS, CDR2 YYNGEE. The CDR3 contains 17 residues. The CDR3 here is CASSVEIFAAGNYGYTF. The CDR3 coding sequence is TGTGCCAGCAGCGTAGAAATATTCGCGGCAGGGAACTATGGCTACACCTTC. Full variable domain (missing parts from reference TRBV9 and TRBJ1-2): DSGVTQTPKHLITATGQRVTLRCSPRSGDLSVYWYQQSLDQGLQFLIQYYNGEERAKGNILERFSAQQFPDLHSELNLSSLELGDSALYFCASSVEIFAAGNYGYTFGSGTRLTVV.

The chain joins TRBV19 to TRBJ2-2, with unresolved D. Germline values: CDR1 LNHDA, CDR2 SQIVND (reference sequence). This CDR3 contains 14 residues. Trimming removed 5 bases at V and 4 bases at J, with 11 bases between. In DNA form, the CDR3 reads TGTGCCAGTAGTCTCGATCTATTCACCGGGGAGCTGTTTTTT. Amino acids: CASSLDLFTGELFF.

The chain recombines TRBV6-5 with TRBJ2-1; 7 positions agree with TRBD1. Germline V CDR1 and CDR2: MNHEY, SVGAGI. The CDR3 sequence is 16 residues long. V shed 2 bases, J shed 6 bases, and the junction held 10 bases outside the gene matches. DNA of the CDR3: TGTGCCAGCAGTTACCCGCCGTCCAGGGGGAGCAATGAGCAGTTCTTC. Translated, it gives CASSYPPSRGSNEQFF.

The rearrangement uses TRBV6-2 or TRBV6-3 and TRBJ1-3; no clear D gene. With 0 bases removed from V and 0 bases from J, the gap between germline ends came to 15 bases. The germline gives CDR1 MNHEY, CDR2 SVGEGT. The CDR3 covers 18 residues. The CDR3 DNA reads TGTGCCAGCAGTTACTCGAGTACCCGATCGAACTCTGGAAACACCATATATTTT. This gives the protein CASSYSSTRSNSGNTIYF.

This chain joins TRBV2 and TRBJ2-3, with 9 bases identical to TRBD2. Germline V CDR1 and CDR2: SNHLY, FYNNEI. Unmatched junction bases numbered 4, after V lost 3 bases and J lost 3 bases. The CDR3 runs 15 residues. This CDR3 reads CASSDEREVTDTQYF. The CDR3 DNA reads TGTGCCAGCAGTGACGAGCGGGAGGTTACAGATACGCAGTATTTT.

This chain links TRBV6-5 with TRBJ2-1, with 9 bases matching TRBD2. This CDR3 spans 14 amino acids. Trimming removed 7 bases from V and 8 bases from J; junction bases left unmatched: 9. Germline V gene sequence: CDR1 MNHEY, CDR2 SVGAGI. This chain's CDR3 is CASTDSGGPYEQFF. The CDR3 DNA sequence: TGTGCCAGCACAGATAGCGGGGGCCCTTATGAGCAGTTCTTC.

V is TRBV25-1 and J is TRBJ1-5; D gene ambiguous. Trimming removed 3 bases at V and 6 bases at J, with 12 bases between. Germline values: CDR1 MGHDK, CDR2 SYGVNS. The length of the CDR3 is 14 residues. As DNA, the CDR3 is TGTGCCAGCAGTGATAACTCTGTAAGTCAGCCCCAGCATTTT. Protein: CASSDNSVSQPQHF.

The chain recombines TRBV29-1 with TRBJ2-1; 9 bases are shared with TRBD1. CDR1 is SQVTM and CDR2 is ANQGSEA in the germline V gene. The J segment lost 4 bases and the V segment lost 1 base, leaving 8 bases of the junction unmatched. The CDR3 extends over 16 amino acids. CDR3 loop: CSVEAPGQGSYNEQFF. The CDR3 DNA is TGCAGCGTTGAAGCCCCGGGACAGGGTTCATACAATGAGCAGTTCTTC.

This chain connects TRBV15 to TRBJ2-5; TRBD2 might be the D (6 bases). This CDR3 has 15 residues. CDR1 and CDR2 (germline): LNHNV, YYDKDF (reference sequence). V was shortened by 0 bases and J by 1 base, with 9 bases between the two germline ends. The CDR3 DNA reads TGTGCCACCAGCAGAGATTTGCGGGGCCAAGAGACCCAGTACTTC. It specifies CATSRDLRGQETQYF. The full variable domain, in which reference TRBV15 and TRBJ2-5 provide the parts outside the CDR3, is DAMVIQNPRYQVTQFGKPVTLSCSQTLNHNVMYWYQQKSSQAPKLLFHYYDKDFNNEADTPDNFQSRRPNTSFCFLDIRSPGLGDTAMYLCATSRDLRGQETQYFGPGTRLLVL.

This clone was found a few times. The chain carries TRBV29-1 and TRBJ2-7, with D maybe TRBD2 (7 bases). Germline CDR1 is SQVTM and CDR2 is ANQGSEA. The CDR3 loop spans 13 amino acids. Trimming took 3 bases from V and 5 from J, leaving 14 bases between them. CDR3 amino acids: CSVDLWGGDEQYF. The DNA of the CDR3 is TGCAGCGTTGATCTGTGGGGGGGCGACGAGCAGTACTTC.